What follows describes a single TCR beta chain. Its specificity is not known. Each CDR3 protein is one row after TCRdb ran MiXCR on the RT-PCR reads. There are over 650,000 distinct CDR3 sequences in the sample; around 20% occur only once, and about a tenth lies in the top ten. The entry originates in a study of response to subunit inactivated influenza vaccine. Notes on the study in general: Only a handful of new T cells, the authors suggested, are recruited with each seasonal influenza vaccination.

The CDR3 loop spans 16 amino acids. V trimming: 6 bases; J trimming: 7 bases; junction bases outside the gene matches: 12. This TCR came from a man between 45 and 60 years old who received an inactivated influenza vaccine. The specimen was PBMCs from blood, collected more than 4 days after vaccination. This chain connects TRBV12-3 or TRBV12-4 to TRBJ1-4; TRBD1 aligns across 9 bases. DNA for the CDR3: TGTGCCAGCAGCCTTACCGGGACAGGGAGGGGTGAAAAACTGTTTTTT. Amino acids: CASSLTGTGRGEKLFF.